A selection of T cell receptor beta chains follows, all from one sample in a study of T cell responses to AZD1222 COVID-19 vaccine. Produced via immunoSEQ multiplex PCR; TCRdb's table is partial and in-frame only. Here the sample spans under 150,000 clones, over 80% being singletons. Sequenced here: peripheral blood, sampled on day 0 of MenACWY control vaccination. These receptors all come from an adult in good health. CDR3s include the opening cysteine and the closing phenylalanine or tryptophan. A D gene is named only where the DNA matches it firmly. A row's size may be missing; if present it is once, few, many or a size class.

clone size	J gene	D gene	V gene	CDR3 protein	CDR3 DNA
once	TRBJ1-2	.	TRBV6-5	CASVIGQGSRSGYTF	TGTGCCAGCGTCATAGGTCAGGGCAGCCGGTCGGGCTACACCTTC
.	TRBJ2-2	.	TRBV2	CASTPGLGITANTGELFF	TGTGCCAGCACTCCAGGGTTAGGCATCACCGCGAACACCGGGGAGCTGTTTTTT
.	TRBJ2-2	.	TRBV9	CASSVRGGTTGELFF	TGTGCCAGCAGCGTCAGAGGAGGGACTACCGGGGAGCTGTTTTTT
.	TRBJ1-1	.	TRBV28	CASSLWGASTEAFF	TGTGCCAGCAGTTTATGGGGGGCTTCTACTGAAGCTTTCTTT
.	TRBJ2-1	.	TRBV2	CASGRLNEQFF	TGTGCCAGCGGACGGCTAAATGAGCAGTTCTTC
.	TRBJ1-1	.	TRBV28	CASLSWGSGAFF	TGTGCCAGCCTCTCGTGGGGGAGCGGGGCTTTCTTT
once	TRBJ2-7	TRBD1	TRBV27	CASSKTFDRVRSEQYF	TGTGCCAGCAGTAAGACCTTTGACAGGGTTCGAAGCGAGCAGTACTTC
.	TRBJ2-7	TRBD1	TRBV6-5	CASRETGVSYEQYF	TGTGCCAGCCGCGAGACAGGGGTCTCCTACGAGCAGTACTTC
.	TRBJ2-1	TRBD1	TRBV13	CASSWGQGTYNEQFF	TGTGCCAGCAGCTGGGGACAGGGCACGTACAATGAGCAGTTCTTC
.	TRBJ1-6	.	TRBV6-5	CASRLHSRGNSPLHF	TGTGCCAGCAGGCTCCACAGTAGGGGCAATTCACCCCTCCACTTT
.	TRBJ1-2	.	TRBV28	CASSSHRPPNYGYTF	TGTGCCAGCAGTTCCCACAGACCCCCTAACTATGGCTACACCTTC
.	TRBJ2-5	TRBD2	TRBV2	CASSERKTSGRETQYF	TGTGCCAGCAGTGAAAGGAAGACTAGCGGGAGGGAGACCCAGTACTTC
.	TRBJ1-2	.	TRBV5-4	CASSLMGNYGYTF	TGTGCCAGCAGCTTGATGGGGAACTATGGCTACACCTTC
.	TRBJ2-7	.	TRBV5-1	CASSWSRDYEQYF	TGCGCCAGCAGCTGGTCCAGAGATTACGAGCAGTACTTC
once	TRBJ2-7	.	TRBV29-1	CSVGSATAYEQYF	TGCAGCGTTGGATCTGCAACCGCCTACGAGCAGTACTTC
few	TRBJ2-2	TRBD2	TRBV29-1	CSVRTSGRGGELFF	TGCAGCGTTCGAACTAGCGGGAGGGGCGGGGAGCTGTTTTTT
.	TRBJ2-3	.	TRBV5-5	CASIPTGSTDTQYF	TGTGCCAGTATCCCGACTGGGAGCACAGATACGCAGTATTTT
.	TRBJ2-5	.	TRBV5-1	CASSHPGNQETQYF	TGCGCCAGCAGTCACCCGGGAAACCAAGAGACCCAGTACTTC
.	TRBJ1-6	.	TRBV19	CASSTREPNSPLHF	TGTGCCAGTAGTACCAGGGAGCCCAATTCACCCCTCCACTTT
.	TRBJ2-2	.	TRBV28	CASSLVGAFQLFF	TGTGCCAGCAGTTTGGTTGGAGCATTTCAGCTGTTTTTT
.	TRBJ1-1	TRBD1	TRBV5-1	CASSWTGAPNTEAFF	TGCGCCAGCAGCTGGACAGGGGCCCCGAACACTGAAGCTTTCTTT
.	TRBJ1-3	.	TRBV11-1	CASSLALGNTIYF	TGTGCCAGCAGCTTAGCGCTTGGAAACACCATATATTTT
.	TRBJ1-3	.	TRBV5-1	CASSPSSGSGNTIYF	TGCGCCAGCAGCCCGAGCTCCGGCTCTGGAAACACCATATATTTT
.	TRBJ1-2	.	TRBV5-6	CASSLSAGGNYGYTF	TGTGCCAGCAGCTTGTCGGCGGGGGGGAACTATGGCTACACCTTC
.	TRBJ2-5	.	TRBV24-1	CATSDRGAGETQYF	TGTGCCACCAGTGACCGAGGAGCTGGGGAGACCCAGTACTTC
.	TRBJ1-5	TRBD1	TRBV6-6	CASKQTGGDQPQHF	TGTGCCAGCAAGCAGACAGGGGGAGATCAGCCCCAGCATTTT
.	TRBJ2-7	.	TRBV7-9	CASSPPAQYEQYF	TGTGCCAGCAGCCCCCCGGCCCAGTACGAGCAGTACTTC
once	TRBJ1-6	.	TRBV27	CASSSIGSPLHF	TGTGCCAGCAGTTCTATAGGCTCACCCCTCCACTTT
few	TRBJ1-6	.	TRBV6-1	CASSEAWVRSPLHF	TGTGCCAGCAGTGAAGCGTGGGTACGGTCACCCCTCCACTTT
.	TRBJ1-6	.	TRBV6-5	CASSYSTGRDSPLHF	TGTGCCAGCAGTTACTCGACAGGACGGGATTCACCCCTCCACTTT
few	TRBJ1-5	TRBD1	TRBV30	CAWSVSGGGNQPQHF	TGTGCCTGGAGTGTATCAGGGGGCGGCAATCAGCCCCAGCATTTT
.	TRBJ1-1	TRBD1	TRBV9	CASSQTGDTNTEAFF	TGTGCCAGCAGCCAAACAGGGGACACGAACACTGAAGCTTTCTTT
.	TRBJ1-2	TRBD1	TRBV4-1	CASSQDRGRGLGYTF	TGCGCCAGCAGCCAAGATCGCGGCAGGGGGCTTGGCTACACCTTC
once	TRBJ1-5	.	TRBV28	CASSSFTGNQPQHF	TGTGCCAGCAGTTCATTCACAGGGAACCAGCCCCAGCATTTT
.	TRBJ1-2	TRBD1	TRBV6-1	CASSEMDRGNGYTF	TGTGCCAGCAGTGAAATGGACAGGGGTAATGGCTACACCTTC
.	TRBJ2-3	.	TRBV18	CASSQSNRDTQYF	TGTGCCAGCTCACAATCGAACAGGGATACGCAGTATTTT
.	TRBJ1-2	.	TRBV12-3/TRBV12-4	CASSFRLPYGYTF	TGTGCCAGCAGTTTTAGACTGCCTTATGGCTACACCTTC
.	TRBJ2-2	TRBD1	TRBV9	CASSPSTGLVTGELFF	TGTGCCAGCAGCCCCTCGACAGGGCTCGTGACCGGGGAGCTGTTTTTT
.	TRBJ2-6	.	TRBV3-1/TRBV3-2	CASSQELITGANVLTF	TGTGCCAGCAGCCAAGAACTAATAACTGGGGCCAACGTCCTGACTTTC
once	TRBJ2-1	.	TRBV25-1	CASSGIAESSYNEQFF	TGTGCCAGCAGTGGCATAGCGGAGAGCTCCTACAATGAGCAGTTCTTC
.	TRBJ2-5	TRBD2	TRBV7-2	CASSLETSGRTEETQYF	TGTGCCAGCAGCTTAGAGACTAGCGGGAGAACGGAAGAGACCCAGTACTTC
once	TRBJ2-1	TRBD2	TRBV5-8	CASSRWAGANYNEQFF	TGTGCCAGCAGCCGCTGGGCGGGAGCTAACTACAATGAGCAGTTCTTC
.	TRBJ1-1	.	TRBV10-2	CASSESVYLDSLGIEAFF	TGCGCCAGCAGTGAGTCGGTATACTTAGACTCCCTGGGCATTGAAGCTTTCTTT